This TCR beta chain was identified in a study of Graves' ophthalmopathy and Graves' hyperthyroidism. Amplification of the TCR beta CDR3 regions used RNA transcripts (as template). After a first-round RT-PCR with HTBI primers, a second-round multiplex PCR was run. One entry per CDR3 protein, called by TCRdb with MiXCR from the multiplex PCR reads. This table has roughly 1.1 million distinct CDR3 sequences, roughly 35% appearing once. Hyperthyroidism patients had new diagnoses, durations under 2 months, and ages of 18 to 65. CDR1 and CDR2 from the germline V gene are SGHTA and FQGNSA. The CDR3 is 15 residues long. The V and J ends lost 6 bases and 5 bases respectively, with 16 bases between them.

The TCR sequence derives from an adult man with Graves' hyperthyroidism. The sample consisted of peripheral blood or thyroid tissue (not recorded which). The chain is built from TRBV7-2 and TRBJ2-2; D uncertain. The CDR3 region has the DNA TGTGCCAGCAGTTTCGGATTGTGGGTAACCGGGGAGCTGTTTTTT. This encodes CASSFGLWVTGELFF.